The clone carrying this T cell receptor beta chain has a handful of counts. Its antigen is unknown. The data derive from a study of T cell repertoires in cytomegalovirus infection. Looking at the study overall: The authors used CMV epitopes that were HLA-C-restricted (recently identified) and HLA-B-restricted (well studied).

This CDR3 is built from 13 residues. Germline loops: CDR1 SGHVS, CDR2 FNYEAQ. V gave up 0 bases and J gave up 13 bases, with 12 bases separating them. TCRdb re-derived calls from the reads in MiXCR, one entry per CDR3 protein. The sample yields nearly 700,000 distinct CDR3 sequences, roughly 30% seen once. This clonotype was sampled from a human donor in good health (CMV status not recorded). Some clones in this sample may be carry-over from other donors' samples. J is TRBJ1-4 and V is TRBV7-6; D gene uncertain. Sample: cultured PBMCs, taken from culture after CMV antigen stimulation. In nucleotides, the CDR3 is TGTGCCAGCAGCTTAGCAATGAGTGATAGACTGTTTTTT. Translation gives CASSLAMSDRLFF.